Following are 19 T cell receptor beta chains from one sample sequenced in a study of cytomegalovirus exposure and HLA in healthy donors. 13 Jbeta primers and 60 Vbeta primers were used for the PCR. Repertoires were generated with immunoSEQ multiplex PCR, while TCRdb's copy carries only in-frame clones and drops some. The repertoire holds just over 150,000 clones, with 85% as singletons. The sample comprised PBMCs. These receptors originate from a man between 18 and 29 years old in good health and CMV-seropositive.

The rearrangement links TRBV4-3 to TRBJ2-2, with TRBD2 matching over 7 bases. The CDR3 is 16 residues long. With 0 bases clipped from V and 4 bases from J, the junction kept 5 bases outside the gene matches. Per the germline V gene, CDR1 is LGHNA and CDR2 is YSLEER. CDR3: CASSQDSGGRTGELFF. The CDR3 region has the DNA TGCGCCAGCAGCCAAGACTCGGGGGGTCGCACCGGGGAGCTGTTTTTT.

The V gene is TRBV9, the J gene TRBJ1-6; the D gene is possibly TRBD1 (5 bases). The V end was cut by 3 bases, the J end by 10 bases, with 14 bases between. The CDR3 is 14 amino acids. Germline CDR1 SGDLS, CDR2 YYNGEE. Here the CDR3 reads CASSDTDGASPLHF. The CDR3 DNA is TGTGCCAGCAGCGATACCGATGGGGCCTCACCCCTCCACTTT.

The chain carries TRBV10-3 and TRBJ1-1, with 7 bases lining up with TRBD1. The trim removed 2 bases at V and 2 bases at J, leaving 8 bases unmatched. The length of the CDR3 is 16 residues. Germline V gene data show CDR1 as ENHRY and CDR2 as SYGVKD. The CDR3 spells CAISEKPGQRNTEAFF. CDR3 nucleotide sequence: TGTGCCATCAGTGAGAAACCGGGACAGAGAAACACTGAAGCTTTCTTT.

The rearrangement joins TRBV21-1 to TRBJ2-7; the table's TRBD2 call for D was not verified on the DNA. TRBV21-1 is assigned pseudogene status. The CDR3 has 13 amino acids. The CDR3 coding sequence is TGTGCCAGCAGCACGGGACTAGGCTACGAGCAGTACTTC. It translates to CASSTGLGYEQYF.

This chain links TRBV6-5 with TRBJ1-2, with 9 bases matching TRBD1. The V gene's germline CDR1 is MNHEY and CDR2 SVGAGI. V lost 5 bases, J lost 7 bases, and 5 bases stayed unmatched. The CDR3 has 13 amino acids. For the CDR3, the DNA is TGTGCCAGCAGTCGGGACAGGGCGGCTGGCTACACCTTC. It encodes CASSRDRAAGYTF.

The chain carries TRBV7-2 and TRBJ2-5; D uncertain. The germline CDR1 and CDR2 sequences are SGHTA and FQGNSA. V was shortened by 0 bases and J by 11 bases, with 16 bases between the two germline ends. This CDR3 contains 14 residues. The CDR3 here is CASSLASIPEEQYF. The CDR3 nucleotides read TGTGCCAGCAGCTTAGCGTCAATTCCCGAGGAGCAGTACTTC.

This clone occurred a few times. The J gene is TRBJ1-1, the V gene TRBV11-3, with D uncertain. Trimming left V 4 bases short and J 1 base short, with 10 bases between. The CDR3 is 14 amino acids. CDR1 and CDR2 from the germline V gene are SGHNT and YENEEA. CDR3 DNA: TGTGCCAGCAGCTCCCTCGCGGAGAACACTGAAGCTTTCTTT. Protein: CASSSLAENTEAFF.

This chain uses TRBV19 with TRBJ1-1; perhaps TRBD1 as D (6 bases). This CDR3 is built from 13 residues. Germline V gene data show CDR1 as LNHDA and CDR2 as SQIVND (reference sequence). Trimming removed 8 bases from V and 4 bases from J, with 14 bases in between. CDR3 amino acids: CASGRGPGTEAFF. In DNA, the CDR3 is TGTGCCAGTGGCAGGGGACCGGGCACTGAAGCTTTCTTT. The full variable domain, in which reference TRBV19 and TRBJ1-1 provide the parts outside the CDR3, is DGGITQSPKYLFRKEGQNVTLSCEQNLNHDAMYWYRQDPGQGLRLIYYSQIVNDFQKGDIAEGYSVSREKKESFPLTVTSAQKNPTAFYLCASGRGPGTEAFFGQGTRLTVV.

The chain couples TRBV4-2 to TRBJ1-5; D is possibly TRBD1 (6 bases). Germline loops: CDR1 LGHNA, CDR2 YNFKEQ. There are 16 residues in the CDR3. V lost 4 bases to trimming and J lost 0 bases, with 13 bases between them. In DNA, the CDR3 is TGTGCCAGCAGCCTACGCCGGGACACTAGCAATCAGCCCCAGCATTTT. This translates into CASSLRRDTSNQPQHF.

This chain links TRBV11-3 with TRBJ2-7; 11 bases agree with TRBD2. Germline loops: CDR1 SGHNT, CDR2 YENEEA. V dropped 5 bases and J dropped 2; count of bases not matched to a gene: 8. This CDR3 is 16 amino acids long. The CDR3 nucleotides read TGTGCCAGCAGCCCTAGGGGGACTAGCGGAACCTACGAGCAGTACTTC. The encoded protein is CASSPRGTSGTYEQYF.

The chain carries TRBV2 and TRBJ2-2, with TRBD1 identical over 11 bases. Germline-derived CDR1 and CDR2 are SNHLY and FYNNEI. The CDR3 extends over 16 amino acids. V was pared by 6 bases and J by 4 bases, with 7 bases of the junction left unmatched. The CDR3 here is CASRGGTGGSTGELFF. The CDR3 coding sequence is TGTGCCAGCAGAGGGGGGACAGGGGGGAGCACCGGGGAGCTGTTTTTT.

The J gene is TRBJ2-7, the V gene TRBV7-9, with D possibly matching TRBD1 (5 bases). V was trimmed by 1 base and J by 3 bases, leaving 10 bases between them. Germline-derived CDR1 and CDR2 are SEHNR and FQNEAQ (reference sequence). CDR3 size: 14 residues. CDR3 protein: CASSLGAGRYEQYF. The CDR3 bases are TGTGCCAGCAGCTTAGGGGCAGGGCGCTACGAGCAGTACTTC.

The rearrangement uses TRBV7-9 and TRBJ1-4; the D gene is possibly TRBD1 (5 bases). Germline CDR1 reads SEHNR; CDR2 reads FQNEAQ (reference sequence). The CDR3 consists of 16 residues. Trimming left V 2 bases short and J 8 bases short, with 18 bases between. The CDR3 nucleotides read TGTGCCAGCAGCTTAAAAGTAGGGGTACTAACGGAAAAACTGTTTTTT. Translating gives CASSLKVGVLTEKLFF.

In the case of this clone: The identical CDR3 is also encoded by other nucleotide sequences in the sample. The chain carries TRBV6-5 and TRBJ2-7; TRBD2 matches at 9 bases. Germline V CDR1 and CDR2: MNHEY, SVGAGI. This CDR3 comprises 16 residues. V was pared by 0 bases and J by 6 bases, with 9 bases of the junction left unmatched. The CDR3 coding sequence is TGTGCCAGCAGTTACTCGATAGGGGCGGGAGGGGGCGAGCAGTACTTC. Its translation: CASSYSIGAGGGEQYF.

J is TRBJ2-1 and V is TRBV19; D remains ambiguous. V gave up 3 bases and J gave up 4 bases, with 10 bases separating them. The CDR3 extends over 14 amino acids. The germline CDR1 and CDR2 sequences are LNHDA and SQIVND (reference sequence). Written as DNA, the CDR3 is TGTGCCAGTAGTATTCGAGGCAATTACAATGAGCAGTTCTTC. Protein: CASSIRGNYNEQFF.

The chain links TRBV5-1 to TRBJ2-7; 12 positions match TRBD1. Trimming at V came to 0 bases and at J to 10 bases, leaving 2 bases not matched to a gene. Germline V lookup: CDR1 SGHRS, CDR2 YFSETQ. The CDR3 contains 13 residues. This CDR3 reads CASSLEGQGAQYF. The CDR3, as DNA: TGCGCCAGCAGCTTGGAGGGACAGGGGGCTCAGTACTTC.

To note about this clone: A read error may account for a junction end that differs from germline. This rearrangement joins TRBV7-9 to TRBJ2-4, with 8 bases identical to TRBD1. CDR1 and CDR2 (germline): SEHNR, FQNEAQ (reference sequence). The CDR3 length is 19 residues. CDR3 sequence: CASSPRPGGVGLAKNSQYF. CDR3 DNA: TGTGCCAGCAGCCCGCGTCCAGGGGGCGTCGGGCTAGCCAAAAACAGTCAGTACTTC.

The DNA for the CDR3 is TGTGCCAGCAGCCAGGCGCTAGCGGGGGGCACAGATACGCAGTATTTT. This sequence encodes CASSQALAGGTDTQYF. The rearrangement uses TRBV5-4 and TRBJ2-3, with 10 nucleotides matching TRBD2. CDR1 and CDR2 (germline): SGHNT, YYREEE (reference sequence). With V trimmed by 4 bases and J by 1 base, 6 bases remained unmatched. This CDR3 has 16 residues.

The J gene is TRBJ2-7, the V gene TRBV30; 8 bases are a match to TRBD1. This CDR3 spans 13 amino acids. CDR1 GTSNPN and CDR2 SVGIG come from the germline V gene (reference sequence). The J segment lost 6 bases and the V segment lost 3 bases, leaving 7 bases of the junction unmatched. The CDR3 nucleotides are TGTGCCTGGAGCCCAGGGGGCCTGGCCGAGCAGTACTTC. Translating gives CAWSPGGLAEQYF.